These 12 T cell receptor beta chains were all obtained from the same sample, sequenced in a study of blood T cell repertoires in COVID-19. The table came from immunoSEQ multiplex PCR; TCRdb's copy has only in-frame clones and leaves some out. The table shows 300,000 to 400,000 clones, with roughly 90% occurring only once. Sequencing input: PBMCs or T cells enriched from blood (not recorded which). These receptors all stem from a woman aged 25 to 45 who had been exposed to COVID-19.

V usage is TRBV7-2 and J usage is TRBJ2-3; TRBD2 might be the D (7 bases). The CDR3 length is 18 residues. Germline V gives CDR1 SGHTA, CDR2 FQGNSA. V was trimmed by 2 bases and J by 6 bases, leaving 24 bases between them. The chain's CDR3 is CASSLFGFGAGATDTQYF. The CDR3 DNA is TGTGCCAGCAGCTTATTCGGTTTCGGGGCGGGGGCAACGGATACGCAGTATTTT.

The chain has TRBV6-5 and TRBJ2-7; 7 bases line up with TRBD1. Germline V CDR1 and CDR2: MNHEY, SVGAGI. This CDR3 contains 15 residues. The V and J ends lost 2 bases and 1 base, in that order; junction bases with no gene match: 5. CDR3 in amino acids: CASSYHRGLSYEQYF. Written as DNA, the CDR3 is TGTGCCAGCAGTTACCATAGGGGGCTTTCCTACGAGCAGTACTTC.

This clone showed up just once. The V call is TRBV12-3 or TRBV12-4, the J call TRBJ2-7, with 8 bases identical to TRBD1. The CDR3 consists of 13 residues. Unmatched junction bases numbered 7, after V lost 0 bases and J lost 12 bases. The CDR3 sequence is CASSLASGGARYF. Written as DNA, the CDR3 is TGTGCCAGCAGTTTAGCCTCAGGGGGCGCACGGTACTTC.

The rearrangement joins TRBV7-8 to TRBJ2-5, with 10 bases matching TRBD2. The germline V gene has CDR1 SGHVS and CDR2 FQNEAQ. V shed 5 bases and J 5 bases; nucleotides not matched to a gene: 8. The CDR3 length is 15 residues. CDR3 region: CASSNSGGSEETQYF. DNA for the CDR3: TGTGCCAGCAGCAATAGCGGGGGGTCCGAGGAGACCCAGTACTTC.

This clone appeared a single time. CDR3: CASSLQGGTDTQYF. The CDR3 region has the DNA TGCGCCAGCAGCTTACAGGGTGGAACAGATACGCAGTATTTT. The V gene is TRBV5-1, the J gene TRBJ2-3, with a tentative D call TRBD1 (6 bases). Between the trimmed V and J ends, which lost 2 bases and 3 bases, there was a span of 10 bases. From germline, CDR1 is SGHRS and CDR2 YFSETQ. The CDR3 has 14 residues.

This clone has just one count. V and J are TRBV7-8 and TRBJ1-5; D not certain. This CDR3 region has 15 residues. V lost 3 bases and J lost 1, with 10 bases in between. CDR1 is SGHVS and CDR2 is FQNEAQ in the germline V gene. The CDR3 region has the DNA TGTGCCAGCAGCTTTTTACCGGGAAGCAATCAGCCCCAGCATTTT. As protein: CASSFLPGSNQPQHF.

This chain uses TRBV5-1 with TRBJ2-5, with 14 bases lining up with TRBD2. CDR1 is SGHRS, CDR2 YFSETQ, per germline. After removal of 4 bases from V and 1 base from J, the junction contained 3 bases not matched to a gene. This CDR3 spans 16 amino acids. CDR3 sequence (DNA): TGCGCCAGCAGCCAAGGACTAGCGGGGGGCCAAGAGACCCAGTACTTC. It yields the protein CASSQGLAGGQETQYF.

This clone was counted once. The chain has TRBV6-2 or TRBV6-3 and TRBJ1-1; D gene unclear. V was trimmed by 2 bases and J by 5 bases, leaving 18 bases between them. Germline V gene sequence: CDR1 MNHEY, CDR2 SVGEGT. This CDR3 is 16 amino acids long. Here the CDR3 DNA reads TGTGCCAGCAGTTACAGCGGGGATAGATTTGTAACTGAAGCTTTCTTT. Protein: CASSYSGDRFVTEAFF.

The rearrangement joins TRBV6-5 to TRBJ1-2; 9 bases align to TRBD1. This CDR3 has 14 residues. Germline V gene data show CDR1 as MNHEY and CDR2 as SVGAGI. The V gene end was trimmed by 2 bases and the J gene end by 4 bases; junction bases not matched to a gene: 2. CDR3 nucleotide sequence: TGTGCCAGCAGTTACGGGACAGGGCTCTATGGCTACACCTTC. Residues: CASSYGTGLYGYTF.

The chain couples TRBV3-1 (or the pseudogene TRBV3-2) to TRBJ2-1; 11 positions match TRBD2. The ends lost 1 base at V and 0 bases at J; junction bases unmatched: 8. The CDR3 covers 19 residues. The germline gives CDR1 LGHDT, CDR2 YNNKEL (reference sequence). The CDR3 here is CASSQGSGGALGSYNEQFF. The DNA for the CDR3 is TGTGCCAGCAGCCAAGGTAGCGGGGGGGCCCTGGGCTCCTACAATGAGCAGTTCTTC.

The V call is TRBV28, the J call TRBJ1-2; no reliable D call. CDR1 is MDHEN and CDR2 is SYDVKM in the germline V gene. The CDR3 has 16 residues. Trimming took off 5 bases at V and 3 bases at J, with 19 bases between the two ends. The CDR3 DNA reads TGTGCCAGCAGTCTATTCGGGTTTTCTGTGGACTATGGCTACACCTTC. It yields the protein CASSLFGFSVDYGYTF.

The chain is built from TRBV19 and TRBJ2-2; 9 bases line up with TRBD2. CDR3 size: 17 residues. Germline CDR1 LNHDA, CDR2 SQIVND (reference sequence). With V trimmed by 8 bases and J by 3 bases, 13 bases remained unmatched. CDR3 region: CASASGGGATDTGELFF. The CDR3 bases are TGTGCCAGTGCGTCCGGCGGGGGGGCGACGGACACCGGGGAGCTGTTTTTT.